This T cell receptor beta chain derives from a study of vaccination and CD4 T cells after COVID-19. This clonotype was observed a handful of times. What it recognizes is unknown. Treatment of the sample: approximately 11-day PBMC culture with coronavirus spike peptide pools or control peptides (ViraFEST assay). Ahead of the COVID-19 pandemic (2011-2018), the CD4+ T cells of the unexposed donor were collected. Germline trimming cut 6 bases from V and 4 bases from J; bases unmatched to any gene: 4. Germline V gene data show CDR1 as MNHNS and CDR2 as SASEGT. The CDR3 sequence is 13 residues long. Oncomine TCR Beta short-read sequencing was applied to DNA from cultured CD4+ T cells. TCRdb reprocessed the PCR reads with MiXCR, giving one entry per CDR3 protein. The sample shows several thousand distinct CDR3 sequences, around 40% of them seen only once.

The specimen was CD4+ T cells from blood, cultured in vitro. V and J are TRBV6-1 and TRBJ1-1; 8 nucleotides agree with TRBD1. This receptor was taken from a human donor in good health. Here the CDR3 reads CASSRTGSTEAFF. CDR3 sequence (DNA): TGTGCCAGCAGCCGGACAGGGTCCACTGAAGCTTTCTTT.